The 30 T cell receptor beta chains given below trace back to one sample, sequenced in a study of identical twins. TCRdb used MiXCR to reprocess the 5' RACE reads, holding one entry per CDR3 protein. The sample yields hundreds of thousands of distinct CDR3 sequences, about 14% seen once. The material sequenced was memory (CD45RO+) T cells sorted from blood. Receptors were obtained from a woman between 18 and 30 years old in good health.

This sequence joins TRBV19 and TRBJ2-2; D not resolved. The V end lost 3 bases, the J end lost 5 bases, and 10 bases lay between the germline ends. Germline V lookup: CDR1 LNHDA, CDR2 SQIVND (reference sequence). The CDR3 contains 14 residues. In nucleotides, the CDR3 is TGTGCCAGTAGTATTAGCATTACAACCGGGGAGCTGTTTTTT. It codes for CASSISITTGELFF.

The rearrangement uses TRBV7-6 and TRBJ2-5; D not certain. Germline V gene sequence: CDR1 SGHVS, CDR2 FNYEAQ. With 6 bases removed from V and 0 bases from J, the gap between germline ends came to 5 bases. The CDR3 loop spans 12 amino acids. CDR3 loop: CASSPYQETQYF. For the CDR3, the DNA is TGTGCCAGCAGTCCGTACCAAGAGACCCAGTACTTC.

V is TRBV7-9 and J is TRBJ1-1; 8 positions match TRBD1. The CDR3 runs 16 residues. Germline V gene sequence: CDR1 SEHNR, CDR2 FQNEAQ (reference sequence). Trimming removed 6 bases from V and 1 base from J; junction bases left unmatched: 10. The CDR3 is CASRNRTGSGNTEAFF. In DNA form, the CDR3 reads TGTGCCAGCAGGAATCGGACAGGGTCTGGGAACACTGAAGCTTTCTTT.

J is TRBJ2-1 and V is TRBV7-6, with D perhaps matching TRBD1 (6 bases). This CDR3 is 13 amino acids long. In germline, CDR1 is SGHVS, CDR2 FNYEAQ. V was cut by 5 bases and J by 14 bases, with 19 bases left in between. This CDR3 reads CASSIQGRSEKFF. The CDR3 nucleotides read TGTGCCAGCAGCATACAGGGAAGGAGCGAAAAGTTCTTC. Filled out from reference TRBV7-6 and TRBJ2-1, the complete variable domain reads GAGVSQSPRYKVTKRGQDVALRCDPISGHVSLYWYRQALGQGPEFLTYFNYEAQQDKSGLPNDRFSAERPEGSISTLTIQRTEQRDSAMYRCASSIQGRSEKFFGPGTRLTVL.

The table lists this clonotype with a few counts. The chain couples TRBV7-9 to TRBJ2-3; a weak D match, TRBD1 (6 bases). Germline V gene data show CDR1 as SEHNR and CDR2 as FQNEAQ (reference sequence). The CDR3 has 17 amino acids. With 0 bases removed from V and 2 bases from J, the gap between germline ends came to 15 bases. The CDR3: CASSLAHRGGYTDTQYF. CDR3 bases: TGTGCCAGCAGCTTAGCGCATCGAGGGGGATACACAGATACGCAGTATTTT.

The table lists this clonotype with a few counts. The chain employs TRBV3-1 and TRBJ2-4; 8 bases fit TRBD1. V lost 4 bases to trimming and J lost 4 bases; unmatched junction nucleotides: 3. The CDR3 has 14 residues. Germline V CDR1 and CDR2: LGHDT, YNNKEL (reference sequence). The CDR3 here is CASSRGTGKNIQYF. The CDR3 DNA follows: TGTGCCAGCAGCCGGGGGACAGGTAAAAACATTCAGTACTTC.

The V gene is TRBV20-1, the J gene TRBJ1-2, with D tentatively TRBD1 (6 bases). Germline V gives CDR1 DFQATT, CDR2 SNEGSKA (reference sequence). CDR3 length equals 14 residues. Trimming cost V 3 bases and J 4 bases, with 15 bases left between them. This chain's CDR3 is CSARTDSGSYGYTF. Written as DNA, the CDR3 is TGCAGTGCTAGGACGGACAGTGGGAGCTATGGCTACACCTTC.

This chain links TRBV4-1 with TRBJ1-1; 7 positions match TRBD1. CDR3 length equals 15 residues. The junction had 9 bases not matched to a gene; V was cut back by 3 bases and J by 5 bases. CDR1 MGHRA and CDR2 YSYEKL come from the germline V gene. Written as DNA, the CDR3 is TGCGCCAGCAGCCACCCCGGACAGGCGGGAACTGAAGCTTTCTTT. Amino acid sequence: CASSHPGQAGTEAFF.

V and J are TRBV5-1 and TRBJ2-1, with unresolved D. CDR3 length: 13 amino acids. V shed 2 bases and J shed 13 bases, with 16 bases lying between them. Germline lookup yields CDR1 SGHRS and CDR2 YFSETQ. The CDR3 coding sequence is TGCGCCAGCAGCTTAGACTCTAGGACGGACCAGTTCTTC. Its protein is CASSLDSRTDQFF. The full variable domain, with the rest looked up from reference TRBV5-1 and TRBJ2-1, is KAGVTQTPRYLIKTRGQQVTLSCSPISGHRSVSWYQQTPGQGLQFLFEYFSETQRNKGNFPGRFSGRQFSNSRSEMNVSTLELGDSALYLCASSLDSRTDQFFGPGTRLTVL.

This clonotype was seen more than once but under ten times. The chain combines TRBV6-5 with TRBJ2-7; 7 bases map to TRBD1. Germline CDR1 and CDR2: MNHEY and SVGAGI. This CDR3 region has 15 residues. Germline trimming cut 4 bases from V and 3 bases from J; bases unmatched to any gene: 9. The CDR3 region has the DNA TGTGCCAGCAGTTCAGACAGGGACAGCCACTACGAGCAGTACTTC. This sequence encodes CASSSDRDSHYEQYF.

V usage is TRBV20-1 and J usage is TRBJ2-7; D tentatively reads TRBD1 or TRBD2 (5 bases each). V was clipped by 6 bases and J by 4 bases, with 19 bases between them. The CDR3 has 14 residues. CDR1 is DFQATT and CDR2 is SNEGSKA in the germline V gene (reference sequence). The CDR3 region has the DNA TGCAGTGCAAGACGGACTGGGGGAGAATACGAGCAGTACTTC. As protein: CSARRTGGEYEQYF.

The J gene is TRBJ2-7, the V gene TRBV3-1; perhaps TRBD2 as D (5 bases). The CDR3 sequence is 14 residues long. Germline V gene lookup returns CDR1 LGHDT and CDR2 YNNKEL (reference sequence). Trimming stripped 3 bases from V and 7 bases from J, with 16 bases between. The CDR3 loop is CASSHRGSTGEQYF. The CDR3 DNA reads TGTGCCAGCAGCCATCGCGGATCTACGGGGGAGCAGTACTTC.

This clonotype was seen many times. The V call is TRBV6-1, the J call TRBJ1-1, with a weak D call TRBD1 (6 bases). This CDR3 is built from 12 residues. CDR1 and CDR2 from the germline V gene are MNHNS and SASEGT. Trimming stripped 4 bases from V and 8 bases from J, with 11 bases between. CDR3 residues: CASSVGGTEAFF. In nucleotides, the CDR3 is TGTGCCAGCAGTGTAGGAGGGACAGAAGCTTTCTTT.

The sample holds a few counts of this clonotype. The chain joins TRBV18 to TRBJ2-7; D remains ambiguous. The CDR3 runs to 13 residues. V lost 5 bases to trimming and J lost 2 bases, with 10 bases between them. In germline, CDR1 is KGHSH, CDR2 LQKENI. CDR3 in DNA: TGTGCCAGCTCATCTACGGTTACCTACGAGCAGTACTTC. Amino acids: CASSSTVTYEQYF.

This clonotype was seen a few times. The chain combines TRBV20-1 with TRBJ2-1; TRBD1 or TRBD2 may be the D gene (6 bases each). The CDR3 is 16 residues long. Per germline, CDR1 DFQATT and CDR2 SNEGSKA (reference sequence). Trimming took off 6 bases at V and 4 bases at J, with 22 bases between the two ends. CDR3 coding DNA: TGCAGTGCCTTAGGGGGGCTAGTTGCCCCTTACAATGAGCAGTTCTTC. Its translation: CSALGGLVAPYNEQFF.

In its sample, this clonotype was seen a few times. The CDR3 protein is CASSLQLAGLRDNEQFF. The CDR3, as DNA: TGTGCCAGCTCCCTGCAACTAGCGGGACTCCGCGACAATGAGCAGTTCTTC. The chain combines TRBV18 with TRBJ2-1; 10 bases are shared with TRBD2. Trimming removed 6 bases from V and 5 bases from J; junction bases left unmatched: 13. The CDR3 consists of 17 residues. The germline V gene encodes CDR1 KGHSH and CDR2 LQKENI. Based on the CDR3 plus reference TRBV18 and TRBJ2-1, the full variable domain is NAGVMQNPRHLVRRRGQEARLRCSPMKGHSHVYWYRQLPEEGLKFMVYLQKENIIDESGMPKERFSAEFPKEGPSILRIQQVVRGDSAAYFCASSLQLAGLRDNEQFFGPGTRLTVL.

The chain employs TRBV20-1 and TRBJ1-1, with TRBD1 matching over 8 bases. The V and J ends lost 6 bases and 1 base, in that order; junction bases with no gene match: 7. Per germline, CDR1 DFQATT and CDR2 SNEGSKA (reference sequence). The CDR3 sequence is 14 residues long. In DNA form, the CDR3 reads TGCAGTGCCAACAGGGGGTCGAGGAACACTGAAGCTTTCTTT. It translates to CSANRGSRNTEAFF.

This clonotype was counted once. The chain links TRBV7-9 to TRBJ1-1; D may be TRBD1 (6 bases). CDR3 length equals 16 residues. Germline CDR1 is SEHNR and CDR2 is FQNEAQ (reference sequence). Trimming cost V 2 bases and J 4 bases, with 17 bases left between them. CDR3 protein: CASSLWVARGGTEAFF. DNA for the CDR3: TGTGCCAGCAGCTTATGGGTTGCCAGGGGTGGCACTGAAGCTTTCTTT.

This clonotype was counted ten times or more. V usage is TRBV7-2 and J usage is TRBJ1-1; 7 bases are a match to TRBD1. Germline CDR1 SGHTA, CDR2 FQGNSA. The trim removed 6 bases at V and 4 bases at J, leaving 5 bases unmatched. There are 13 residues in the CDR3. This CDR3 reads CASSRQGGTEAFF. CDR3 sequence (DNA): TGTGCCAGCAGTCGGCAGGGGGGCACTGAAGCTTTCTTT.

The table lists this clonotype with many counts. The chain carries TRBV25-1 and TRBJ1-4, with D possibly being TRBD1 (5 bases). Germline-derived CDR1 and CDR2 are MGHDK and SYGVNS. Trimming removed 2 bases from V and 4 bases from J, with 14 bases in between. The CDR3 is 16 residues long. The CDR3 DNA follows: TGTGCCAGCAGTGAAAGCCCCGGGGGAAGTAATGAAAAACTGTTTTTT. It yields the protein CASSESPGGSNEKLFF.

This clonotype has more than one count but fewer than ten. The DNA of the CDR3 is TGTGCCAGCAGCTTTGATCGGATCCCAACAAGGGAGCTGTTTTTT. This codes for CASSFDRIPTRELFF. V gene TRBV5-6 combines with J gene TRBJ2-2; D unresolved. Germline V gene lookup returns CDR1 SGHDT and CDR2 YYEEEE. V was pared by 2 bases and J by 9 bases, with 17 bases between. The CDR3 is 15 residues long. Variable domain in full (rest from reference TRBV5-6 and TRBJ2-2): DAGVTQSPTHLIKTRGQQVTLRCSPKSGHDTVSWYQQALGQGPQFIFQYYEEEERQRGNFPDRFSGHQFPNYSSELNVNALLLGDSALYLCASSFDRIPTRELFFGEGSRLTVL.

V usage is TRBV4-1 and J usage is TRBJ2-1; 8 nucleotides agree with TRBD1. Trimming took 1 base from V and 1 from J; bases not matched to a gene: 21. Looked up from germline, CDR1 is MGHRA and CDR2 is YSYEKL. This CDR3 is built from 22 residues. In DNA, the CDR3 is TGCGCCAGCAGCCAAGGGGGAGTCATTAAAACGATCGGGGACAGGTCCTACAATGAGCAGTTCTTC. Translation gives CASSQGGVIKTIGDRSYNEQFF.

This clonotype was counted between two and nine times. This rearrangement joins TRBV10-3 to TRBJ2-7; possible D gene TRBD2, 6 bases. This CDR3 is 12 amino acids long. The germline gives CDR1 ENHRY, CDR2 SYGVKD. Trimming stripped 8 bases from V and 7 bases from J, with 15 bases between. The CDR3: CAIGGWDGEQYF. CDR3 sequence (DNA): TGTGCCATCGGAGGGTGGGACGGGGAGCAGTACTTC.

This clonotype showed up many times. This rearrangement joins TRBV7-2 to TRBJ2-3, with TRBD2 matching 8 bases. The V segment lost 8 bases and the J segment 0 bases; nucleotides outside the gene matches: 7. Germline CDR1 SGHTA, CDR2 FQGNSA. CDR3 length: 15 amino acids. The DNA for the CDR3 is TGTGCCAGCCGAGCGGGAGCTGTGAGCACAGATACGCAGTATTTT. Translation gives CASRAGAVSTDTQYF.

This clonotype was counted many times. The gene calls are TRBV5-5 and TRBJ2-5; weak D call: TRBD2 (5 bases). CDR1 and CDR2 from the germline V gene are SGHKS and YYEKEE (reference sequence). Trimming removed 2 bases from V and 5 bases from J, with 13 bases in between. The CDR3 sequence is 14 residues long. The CDR3 DNA reads TGTGCCAGCAGCTTCCGGTCAACGGGGGAGACCCAGTACTTC. Protein: CASSFRSTGETQYF.

In this sample, this clonotype turned up a few times. CDR3 sequence (DNA): TGCAGTGCTCCCGGACTAGCGGGGGTGTACAATGAGCAGTTCTTC. As protein: CSAPGLAGVYNEQFF. V and J are TRBV20-1 and TRBJ2-1, with 13 bases fitting TRBD2. CDR1 DFQATT and CDR2 SNEGSKA come from the germline V gene (reference sequence). The CDR3 covers 15 residues. V trimming: 5 bases; J trimming: 4 bases; junction bases outside the gene matches: 5.

In its sample, this clonotype was seen a few times. The chain carries TRBV20-1 and TRBJ1-4; unclear D gene. Trimming cost V 4 bases and J 9 bases, with 15 bases left between them. This CDR3 has 13 residues. The germline V gene has CDR1 DFQATT and CDR2 SNEGSKA (reference sequence). CDR3 amino acids: CSANRYRGQKLFF. CDR3 nucleotide sequence: TGCAGTGCTAACCGCTACAGAGGCCAAAAACTGTTTTTT.

This chain joins TRBV29-1 and TRBJ2-3; either TRBD1 or TRBD2 may supply D (6 bases each). The V gene's germline CDR1 is SQVTM and CDR2 ANQGSEA. The length of the CDR3 is 14 residues. Trimming took 3 bases from V and 2 from J, leaving 12 bases between them. The CDR3, as DNA: TGCAGCGTTGATCGGGGGCCGGACACAGATACGCAGTATTTT. This gives the protein CSVDRGPDTDTQYF.

The rearrangement uses TRBV11-2 and TRBJ2-1; D is perhaps TRBD2 (5 bases). Germline V gives CDR1 SGHAT, CDR2 FQNNGV. The V end lost 10 bases, the J end lost 8 bases, and 21 bases lay between the germline ends. This CDR3 spans 14 amino acids. CDR3: CATKGLREIDEQFF. The CDR3 DNA reads TGTGCCACCAAGGGCCTAAGGGAGATCGATGAGCAGTTCTTC. Combining the CDR3 with reference TRBV11-2 and TRBJ2-1 gives the whole variable domain EAGVAQSPRYKIIEKRQSVAFWCNPISGHATLYWYQQILGQGPKLLIQFQNNGVVDDSQLPKDRFSAERLKGVDSTLKIQPAKLEDSAVYLCATKGLREIDEQFFGPGTRLTVL.

At least ten counts were recorded for this clonotype. J is TRBJ2-3 and V is TRBV12-3 or TRBV12-4; TRBD2 matches 12 bases. The CDR3 is made up of 17 amino acids. The ends lost 1 base at V and 2 bases at J; junction bases unmatched: 4. DNA of the CDR3: TGTGCCAGCAGTTTAGGGACTAGCGGGGTCTACACAGATACGCAGTATTTT. Its protein is CASSLGTSGVYTDTQYF.